This paragraph reports one T cell receptor beta chain. This sample was taken from a study of blood T cell repertoires in COVID-19. Turning to the study itself: Material from acute and convalescent COVID-19 was sourced from the United States, Italy and Spain. PBMCs, B-cell-depleted T cells, or T cells provided the cDNA or gDNA that made up the material.

This table comes from immunoSEQ multiplex PCR, and its TCRdb copy is limited to in-frame clones, with some not included. The sample carries fewer than 150,000 clones, 70% to 90% recorded once. The clonotype comes from an elderly woman with acute or convalescent COVID-19. Sequencing was carried out using peripheral blood.

DNA of the CDR3: TGTGCCAGCGCCGCCCCCCCGGGACAGGGAATAAACTATGGCTACACCTTC. Amino acids: CASAAPPGQGINYGYTF. The gene calls are TRBV25-1 and TRBJ1-2; 9 bases map to TRBD1. J was trimmed by 2 bases and V by 8 bases; bases with no gene match: 15. Germline V lookup: CDR1 MGHDK, CDR2 SYGVNS. This CDR3 has 17 residues.